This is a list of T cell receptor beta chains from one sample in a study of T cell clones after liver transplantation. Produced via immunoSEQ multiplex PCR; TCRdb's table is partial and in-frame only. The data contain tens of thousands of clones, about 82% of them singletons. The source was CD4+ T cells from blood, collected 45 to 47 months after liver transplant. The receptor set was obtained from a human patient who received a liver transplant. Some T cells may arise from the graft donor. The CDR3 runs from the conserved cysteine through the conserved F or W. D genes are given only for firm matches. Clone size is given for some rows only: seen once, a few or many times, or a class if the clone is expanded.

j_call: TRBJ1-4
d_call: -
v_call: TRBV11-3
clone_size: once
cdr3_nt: TGTGCCATCGCTTGGGAGCTGGGGCCCAGTAATGAAAAACTGTTTTTT
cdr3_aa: CAIAWELGPSNEKLFF

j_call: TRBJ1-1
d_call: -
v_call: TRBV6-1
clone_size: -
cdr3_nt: TGTGCCAGCAGTGAAGCCCACAAATCCGCTGAAGCTTTCTTT
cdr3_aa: CASSEAHKSAEAFF

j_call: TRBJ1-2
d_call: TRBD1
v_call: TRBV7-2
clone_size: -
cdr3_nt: TGTGCCAGCAGCTTAGACAGGGGGCTCAGTGGCTACACCTTC
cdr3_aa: CASSLDRGLSGYTF

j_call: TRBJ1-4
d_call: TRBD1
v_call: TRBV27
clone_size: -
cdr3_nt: TGTGCCAGCAGTTTGCGACCGGGACAGGGGGGTGAAAAACTGTTTTTT
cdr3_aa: CASSLRPGQGGEKLFF

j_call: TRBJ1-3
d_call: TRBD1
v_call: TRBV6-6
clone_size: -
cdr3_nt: TGTGCCAGCAACCGACAGGGGTCCGGAAACACCATATATTTT
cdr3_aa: CASNRQGSGNTIYF

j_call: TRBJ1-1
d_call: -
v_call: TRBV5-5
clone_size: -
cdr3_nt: TGTGCCAGCAGCCCCGGCCCGGGGACGAACACTGAAGCTTTCTTT
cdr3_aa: CASSPGPGTNTEAFF

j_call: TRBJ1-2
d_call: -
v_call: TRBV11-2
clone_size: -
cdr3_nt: TGTGCCAGCACCACTCCGAGAAGGGGGAGGGGTGGCTACACCTTC
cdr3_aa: CASTTPRRGRGGYTF

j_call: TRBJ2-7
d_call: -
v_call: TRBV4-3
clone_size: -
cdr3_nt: TGCGCCAGCAGCCACAATTTTTTAAGCTCCTACGAGCAGTACTTC
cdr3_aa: CASSHNFLSSYEQYF

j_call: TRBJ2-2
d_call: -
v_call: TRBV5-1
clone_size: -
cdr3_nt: TGCGCCAGCAGCACGGGACTCTCGCAGGGCACCGGGGAGCTGTTTTTT
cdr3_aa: CASSTGLSQGTGELFF

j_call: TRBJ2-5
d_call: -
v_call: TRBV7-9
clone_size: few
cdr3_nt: TGTGCCAGCAGCCTAGGAGGCTCCGGAGAGACCCAGTACTTC
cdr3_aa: CASSLGGSGETQYF

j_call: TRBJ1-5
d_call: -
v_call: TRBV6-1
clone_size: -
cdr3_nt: TGTGCCAGCAGATCGGTGGGGGCCAGGCAGCCCCAGCATTTT
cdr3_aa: CASRSVGARQPQHF

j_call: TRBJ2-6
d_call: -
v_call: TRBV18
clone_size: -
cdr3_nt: TGTGCCAGCCCGAGAGGACCTACCTCTGGGGCCAACGTCCTGACTTTC
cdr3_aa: CASPRGPTSGANVLTF

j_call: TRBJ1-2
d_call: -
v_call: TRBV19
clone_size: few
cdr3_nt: TGTGCCAGTAGTATCGGCAGGGTCGTGGGGGACGGCTACACCTTC
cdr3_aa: CASSIGRVVGDGYTF

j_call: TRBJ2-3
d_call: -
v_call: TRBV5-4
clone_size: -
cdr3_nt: TGTGCCACGCAGACAGCACCGAACACAGATACGCAGTATTTT
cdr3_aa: CATQTAPNTDTQYF

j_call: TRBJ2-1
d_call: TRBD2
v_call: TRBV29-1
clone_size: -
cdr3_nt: TGCAGCGTTCAACCGAGGACTAGCGGTCACAATGAGCAGTTCTTC
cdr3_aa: CSVQPRTSGHNEQFF

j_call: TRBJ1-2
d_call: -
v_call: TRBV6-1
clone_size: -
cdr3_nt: TGTGCCAGCAGTACTGGGGGGGGAGGCGGCTATGGCTACACCTTC
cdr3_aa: CASSTGGGGGYGYTF

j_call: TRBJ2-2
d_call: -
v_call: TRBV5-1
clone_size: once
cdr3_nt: TGCGCCAGCAGCTTAAGTGCGGCGAACACCGGGGAGCTGTTTTTT
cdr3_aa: CASSLSAANTGELFF

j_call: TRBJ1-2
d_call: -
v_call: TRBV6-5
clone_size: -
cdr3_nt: TGTGCCAGCAGTAACGGGACAACCCTTCGTCGGGGCTACACCTTC
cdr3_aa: CASSNGTTLRRGYTF

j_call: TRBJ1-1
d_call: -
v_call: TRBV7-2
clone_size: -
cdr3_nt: TGTGCCAGCAGCTTCCGACTTGACACTGAAGCTTTCTTT
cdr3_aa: CASSFRLDTEAFF

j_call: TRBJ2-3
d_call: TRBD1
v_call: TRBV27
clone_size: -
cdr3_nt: TGTGCCAGCAGGGGACAGGGGGCCTGGCAGGGCGAGGGAGATACGCAGTATTTT
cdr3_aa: CASRGQGAWQGEGDTQYF

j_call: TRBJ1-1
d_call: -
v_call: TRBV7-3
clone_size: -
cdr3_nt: TGTGCCAGCAGCTTAACGCGGGGTGAGGGCACTGAAGCTTTCTTT
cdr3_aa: CASSLTRGEGTEAFF

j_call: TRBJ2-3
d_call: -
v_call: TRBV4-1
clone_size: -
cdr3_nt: TGCGCCAGCAGCCAAGAAAGGGGAGATACGCAGTATTTT
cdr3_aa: CASSQERGDTQYF

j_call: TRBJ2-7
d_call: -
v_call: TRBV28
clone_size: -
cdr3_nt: TGTGCCAGCAGTTTGGATCAATATGTCTCCTACGAGCAGTACTTC
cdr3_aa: CASSLDQYVSYEQYF

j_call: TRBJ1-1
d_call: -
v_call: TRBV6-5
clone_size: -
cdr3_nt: TGTGCCAGCAGTTACTCACCAGGGATGACTGAAGCTTTCTTT
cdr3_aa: CASSYSPGMTEAFF

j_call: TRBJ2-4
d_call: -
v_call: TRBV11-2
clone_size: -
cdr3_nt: TGTGCCAGCAGCTCGGCGTTTTGGGGACCCCCCATCTTC
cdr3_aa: CASSSAFWGPPIF

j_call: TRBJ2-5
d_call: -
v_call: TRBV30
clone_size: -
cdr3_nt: TGTGCCTGGACTTTAGGAGAGACCCAGTACTTC
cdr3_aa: CAWTLGETQYF

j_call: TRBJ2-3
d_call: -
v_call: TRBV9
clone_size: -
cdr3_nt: TGTGCCAGCAGCGTAGATTGGAACACAGATACGCAGTATTTT
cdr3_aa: CASSVDWNTDTQYF

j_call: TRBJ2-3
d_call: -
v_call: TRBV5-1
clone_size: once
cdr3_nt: TGCGCCAGCAGCTGGGGATCCGGACAGCGCACAGATACGCAGTATTTT
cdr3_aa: CASSWGSGQRTDTQYF

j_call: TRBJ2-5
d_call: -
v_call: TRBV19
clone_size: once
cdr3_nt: TGTGCCAGTAGTACCGCACGTAGCGGAAGGACCCAAGAGACCCAGTACTTC
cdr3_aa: CASSTARSGRTQETQYF

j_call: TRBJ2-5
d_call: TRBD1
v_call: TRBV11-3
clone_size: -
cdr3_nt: TGTGCCAGCAGCTCGAACAGGGGGGCAGAAGAGACCCAGTACTTC
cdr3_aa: CASSSNRGAEETQYF

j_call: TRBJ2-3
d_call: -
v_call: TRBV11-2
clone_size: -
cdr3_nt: TGTGCCAGCAGCCTACAGGGTCAGAGCACAGATACGCAGTATTTT
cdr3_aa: CASSLQGQSTDTQYF

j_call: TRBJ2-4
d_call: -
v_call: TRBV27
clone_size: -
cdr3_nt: TGTGCCAGCAGTTTATTAGGGGCTCTAGCCAAAAACATTCAGTACTTC
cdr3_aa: CASSLLGALAKNIQYF

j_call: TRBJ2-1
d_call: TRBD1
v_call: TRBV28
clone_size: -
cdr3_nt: TGTGCCAGCAGTTTGCCGGGACAGTCCTACAATGAGCAGTTCTTC
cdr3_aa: CASSLPGQSYNEQFF

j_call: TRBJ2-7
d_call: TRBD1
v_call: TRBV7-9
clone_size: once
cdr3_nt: TGTGCCAGCAGACCAGGGGGCGCGGGCTACGAGCAGTACTTC
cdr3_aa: CASRPGGAGYEQYF

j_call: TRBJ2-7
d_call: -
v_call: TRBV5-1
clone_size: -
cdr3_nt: TGCGCCAGTGGGGACGGGACAAGCTCCTACGAGCAGTACTTC
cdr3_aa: CASGDGTSSYEQYF

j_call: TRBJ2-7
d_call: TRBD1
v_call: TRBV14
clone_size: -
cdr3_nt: TGTGCCAGCAGCCTCGGGACAGGGGTCTACGAGCAGTACTTC
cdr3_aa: CASSLGTGVYEQYF

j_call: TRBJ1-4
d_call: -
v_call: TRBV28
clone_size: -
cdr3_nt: TGTGCCAGCAGTCCGGATGGGGGTGGTGAAAAACTGTTTTTT
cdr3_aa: CASSPDGGGEKLFF

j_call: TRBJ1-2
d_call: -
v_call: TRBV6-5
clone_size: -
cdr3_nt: TGTGCCAGCAGTCGCCCTGGGCGGGATGGCTACACCTTC
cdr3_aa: CASSRPGRDGYTF

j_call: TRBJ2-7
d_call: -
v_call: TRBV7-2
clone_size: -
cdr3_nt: TGTGCCAGCAGCTTGTCGTCGGGAGAAAGCTACGAGCAGTACTTC
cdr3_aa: CASSLSSGESYEQYF

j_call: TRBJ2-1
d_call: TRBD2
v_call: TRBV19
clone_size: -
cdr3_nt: TGTGCCAGTAGTCGGGAGAGGCGGGAGGGCCTGGGTATTTTGAATGAGCAGTTCTTC
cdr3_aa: CASSRERREGLGILNEQFF

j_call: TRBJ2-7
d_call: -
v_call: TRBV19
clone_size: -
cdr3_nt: TGTGCCAGTAGCCCCGGCGCCTACGAGCAGTACTTC
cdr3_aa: CASSPGAYEQYF

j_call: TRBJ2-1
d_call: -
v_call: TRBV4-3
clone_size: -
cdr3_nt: TGCGCCAGCAGCCAGTATAGCGCCAATGAGCAGTTCTTC
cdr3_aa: CASSQYSANEQFF

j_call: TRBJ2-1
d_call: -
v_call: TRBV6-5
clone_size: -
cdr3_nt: TGTGCCAGCAGTTACGGTCCAGCGGGTGAGCAGTTCTTC
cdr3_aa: CASSYGPAGEQFF

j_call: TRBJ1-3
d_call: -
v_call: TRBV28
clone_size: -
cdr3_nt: TGTGCCAGCACCCGCGGCAGGTCTGGAAACACCATATATTTT
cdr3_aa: CASTRGRSGNTIYF

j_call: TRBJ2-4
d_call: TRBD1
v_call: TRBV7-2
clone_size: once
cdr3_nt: TGTGCCAGCAGCCGTCCCGGGACAGGGACAAACATTCAGTACTTC
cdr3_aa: CASSRPGTGTNIQYF